These 19 T cell receptor beta chains originate from one sample sequenced in a study of T cells in Graves' hyperthyroidism and ophthalmopathy. Template material for amplifying TCR beta CDR3 regions consisted of RNA transcripts. TCR CDR3 regions were first amplified by RT-PCR with HTBI primers. Each CDR3 protein is one row after TCRdb ran MiXCR on the multiplex PCR reads. Here the sample spans about 590,000 distinct CDR3 sequences, about 15% being singletons. Material for sequencing was blood. The receptor source for this set is a woman aged 25 to 39 with Graves' hyperthyroidism.

The table lists this clonotype with many counts. The gene calls are TRBV12-3 or TRBV12-4 and TRBJ2-1; 9 nucleotides match TRBD1. Trimming took 6 bases from V and 8 from J; bases not matched to a gene: 5. The CDR3 is 13 residues long. CDR3 sequence: CASRRDREHEQFF. DNA of the CDR3: TGTGCCAGCAGGCGGGACAGGGAACATGAGCAGTTCTTC.

There are many counts of this clonotype. The V gene is TRBV6-1, the J gene TRBJ1-2; D is unclear. V was trimmed by 3 bases and J by 9 bases, leaving 14 bases between them. This CDR3 region has 13 residues. Germline V gene lookup returns CDR1 MNHNS and CDR2 SASEGT. The CDR3 reads CASSDSLLRSYTF. CDR3 DNA sequence: TGTGCCAGCAGTGACAGTCTATTGAGGAGCTACACCTTC.

J is TRBJ1-5 and V is TRBV6-5; TRBD1 matches 8 bases. Germline-derived CDR1 and CDR2 are MNHEY and SVGAGI. Unmatched junction bases numbered 3, after V lost 2 bases and J lost 0 bases. This CDR3 contains 16 residues. CDR3 DNA sequence: TGTGCCAGCAGTTACCTACAGGGGGATAGCAATCAGCCCCAGCATTTT. Translated, it gives CASSYLQGDSNQPQHF.

V usage is TRBV6-1 and J usage is TRBJ2-3, with D possibly being TRBD2 (5 bases). The CDR3 runs 12 residues. Germline assignment: CDR1 MNHNS and CDR2 SASEGT. V gave up 6 bases and J gave up 7 bases, with 11 bases separating them. In DNA form, the CDR3 reads TGTGCCAGCAGGCGCGAGGGAAATACGCAGTATTTT. It encodes CASRREGNTQYF.

This clonotype was counted ten times or more. The rearrangement uses TRBV7-3 and TRBJ2-7, with D perhaps assigned TRBD1 or TRBD2 (5 bases each). V shed 5 bases and J shed 6 bases, with 20 bases lying between them. Germline CDR1 reads SGHTA; CDR2 reads FQGTGA. The CDR3 contains 15 residues. CDR3 region: CASSRELEPGGEQYF. CDR3 DNA: TGTGCCAGCAGCCGAGAACTAGAGCCTGGGGGCGAGCAGTACTTC. The whole variable domain, filled in from reference TRBV7-3 and TRBJ2-7, reads GAGVSQTPSNKVTEKGKYVELRCDPISGHTALYWYRQSLGQGPEFLIYFQGTGAADDSGLPNDRFFAVRPEGSVSTLKIQRTERGDSAVYLCASSRELEPGGEQYFGPGTRLTVT.

This clonotype was recorded many times. J is TRBJ1-5 and V is TRBV7-8, with a weak D call TRBD1 (6 bases). This CDR3 comprises 15 residues. CDR1 and CDR2 from the germline V gene are SGHVS and FQNEAQ. V lost 5 bases and J lost 6, with 17 bases in between. CDR3 region: CASSRAGGRGQPQHF. The CDR3 DNA is TGTGCCAGCAGCCGAGCGGGGGGCAGGGGTCAGCCCCAGCATTTT.

This clonotype was picked up many times. The chain couples TRBV28 to TRBJ1-2, with TRBD1 identical over 9 bases. V shed 5 bases and J 7 bases; nucleotides not matched to a gene: 8. This CDR3 has 14 residues. Germline-derived CDR1 and CDR2 are MDHEN and SYDVKM. As DNA, the CDR3 is TGTGCCAGCAGTCTACCCGGGACAGGGAGTGGCTACACCTTC. This codes for CASSLPGTGSGYTF.

This clonotype was seen at least ten times. CDR3 amino acids: CASSPLGLAGYQETQYF. Written as DNA, the CDR3 is TGTGCCAGCAGTCCCCTAGGGCTAGCGGGATACCAAGAGACCCAGTACTTC. The chain links TRBV2 to TRBJ2-5; 9 positions agree with TRBD2. This CDR3 is built from 17 residues. V gave up 5 bases and J gave up 0 bases; unmatched junction bases: 10. The germline V gene encodes CDR1 SNHLY and CDR2 FYNNEI.

The gene calls are TRBV6-1 and TRBJ2-1; 8 nucleotides agree with TRBD2. With V trimmed by 7 bases and J by 3 bases, 8 bases remained unmatched. CDR3 length equals 15 residues. Germline CDR1 MNHNS, CDR2 SASEGT. CDR3 bases: TGTGCCAGCACCGAGGGACTAGGTGTCTACAATGAGCAGTTCTTC. Amino acid sequence: CASTEGLGVYNEQFF.

The J gene is TRBJ2-2, the V gene TRBV27; no firm D call. The CDR3 sequence is 11 residues long. Germline lookup yields CDR1 MNHEY and CDR2 SMNVEV (reference sequence). V lost 7 bases, J lost 6 bases, and 6 bases lay in between. DNA of the CDR3: TGTGCCAGCAAGGTAGCCGGGGAGCTGTTTTTT. It translates to CASKVAGELFF.

This clonotype came up many times. The chain couples TRBV20-1 to TRBJ2-1; D might be TRBD2 (5 bases). Germline V lookup: CDR1 DFQATT, CDR2 SNEGSKA (reference sequence). Trimming removed 0 bases at V and 2 bases at J, with 14 bases between. CDR3 length: 16 amino acids. The chain's CDR3 is CSARDLVGLPYNEQFF. The CDR3 DNA reads TGCAGTGCTAGAGATCTAGTCGGACTCCCCTACAATGAGCAGTTCTTC.

To note about this clonotype: One end of the junction is discordant with germline, which a read error may explain. The chain employs TRBV20-1 and TRBJ2-3; D may be TRBD2 (5 bases). The germline V gene has CDR1 DFQATT and CDR2 SNEGSKA (reference sequence). This CDR3 is 14 amino acids long. The CDR3 spells CNARGEEVTDTQYF. As DNA, the CDR3 is TGCAATGCTAGAGGAGAGGAGGTCACAGATACGCAGTATTTT.

This clonotype was detected many times. This chain joins TRBV30 and TRBJ1-4; weak D call: TRBD1 (5 bases). In germline, CDR1 is GTSNPN, CDR2 SVGIG (reference sequence). This CDR3 region has 15 residues. Deletions cut 0 bases from V and 4 bases from J, with 12 bases between. In DNA form, the CDR3 reads TGTGCCTGGAGTGTACGGGGCAGCCTTAATGAAAAACTGTTTTTT. Translation: CAWSVRGSLNEKLFF.

This clonotype was observed at least ten times. The J gene is TRBJ2-1, the V gene TRBV29-1; 8 nucleotides line up with TRBD2. The J segment lost 4 bases and the V segment lost 4 bases, leaving 15 bases of the junction unmatched. The germline V gene encodes CDR1 SQVTM and CDR2 ANQGSEA. The CDR3 is 17 residues long. CDR3 loop: CSVGPSVSGSGYNEQFF. CDR3 nucleotides: TGCAGCGTTGGCCCTTCGGTCAGCGGGAGCGGTTACAATGAGCAGTTCTTC.

In its sample, this clonotype was seen many times. The chain employs TRBV9 and TRBJ2-1; 9 bases line up with TRBD2. CDR3 length equals 15 residues. The germline V gene has CDR1 SGDLS and CDR2 YYNGEE. J gave up 4 bases and V 4 bases, and 6 bases lay outside the gene matches. DNA for the CDR3: TGTGCCAGCAGCCTCAGCGGGAGGTCTTACAATGAGCAGTTCTTC. Its translation is CASSLSGRSYNEQFF.

This clonotype was seen a few times. CDR3 amino acids: CASSSQDNEQFF. In DNA form, the CDR3 reads TGCGCCAGCAGCAGCCAGGACAATGAGCAGTTCTTC. The rearrangement links TRBV5-1 to TRBJ2-1; D not certain. The CDR3 is 12 amino acids. Trimming took off 4 bases at V and 5 bases at J, with 7 bases between the two ends. Germline assignment: CDR1 SGHRS and CDR2 YFSETQ.

The V and J genes are TRBV4-3 and TRBJ1-4; D unresolved. Germline CDR1 and CDR2: LGHNA and YSLEER. V was trimmed by 0 bases and J by 4 bases, leaving 15 bases between them. CDR3 size: 17 residues. The CDR3 coding sequence is TGCGCCAGCAGCCAAGAGGACCCGAGGACGGTTAATGAAAAACTGTTTTTT. Translated, it gives CASSQEDPRTVNEKLFF.

The rearrangement links TRBV7-6 to TRBJ2-5, with D uncertain. Germline V gene sequence: CDR1 SGHVS, CDR2 FNYEAQ. Trimming removed 1 base from V and 4 bases from J, with 22 bases in between. CDR3 size: 18 residues. The CDR3 is CASSLVTLLRTSGETQYF. Written as DNA, the CDR3 is TGTGCCAGCAGCTTAGTCACCCTACTGCGGACCTCTGGAGAGACCCAGTACTTC.

This clonotype occurred many times. An end of the junction differs from the germline gene, which may be a read error. V usage is TRBV7-3 and J usage is TRBJ2-1, with D perhaps matching TRBD1 or TRBD2 (6 bases each). The CDR3 spans 16 residues. Germline V gives CDR1 SGHTA, CDR2 FQGTGA. The CDR3 DNA is TGTGCCAGCAGTTTAAATGGAGGGGGCTCCTACAATGAGCAGTTCTTC. It translates to CASSLNGGGSYNEQFF.